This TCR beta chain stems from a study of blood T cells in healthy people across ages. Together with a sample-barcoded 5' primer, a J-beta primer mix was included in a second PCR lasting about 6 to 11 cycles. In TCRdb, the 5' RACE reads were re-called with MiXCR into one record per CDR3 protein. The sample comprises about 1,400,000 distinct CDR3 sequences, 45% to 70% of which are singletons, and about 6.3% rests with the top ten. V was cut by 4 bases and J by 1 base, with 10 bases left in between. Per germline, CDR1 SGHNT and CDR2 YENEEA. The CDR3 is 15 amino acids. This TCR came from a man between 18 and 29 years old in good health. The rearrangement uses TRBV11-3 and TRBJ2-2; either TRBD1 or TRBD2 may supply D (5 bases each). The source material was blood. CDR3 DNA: TGTGCCAGCAGCTCGGGACGGGTGAACACCGGGGAGCTGTTTTTT. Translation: CASSSGRVNTGELFF.